The rows below give T cell receptor beta chains drawn from one sample of a study of CD8 T cells in ankylosing spondylitis. TCRdb passed the 5' RACE reads through MiXCR, listing each CDR3 protein once. Of some 140,000 distinct CDR3 sequences listed, 7.5% to 9.5% were seen once; the top ten hold more than 7%. The sequenced material came from synovial fluid, either unsorted or a sorted T cell fraction (not recorded which). All receptors derive from a male donor with ankylosing spondylitis. Both conserved end residues are part of each CDR3. D genes are given only for firm matches. Part of the rows lack a size; the others show once, few, many or a class for expanded clones.

clone_size,d_call,v_call,j_call,cdr3_aa
many,NA,TRBV20-1,TRBJ2-7,CSARDPLRGYEQYF
many,TRBD2,TRBV10-1,TRBJ2-7,CASSELLAGGEYEQYF
NA,NA,TRBV28,TRBJ1-1,CASRPPGGGRTEAFF
many,NA,TRBV5-1,TRBJ2-1,CASSPEGGYNEQFF
few,NA,TRBV6-6,TRBJ2-2,CASSVQGAGELFF
few,NA,TRBV11-2,TRBJ1-1,CASSLMDSRLTF
few,NA,TRBV7-2,TRBJ1-5,CASSANRAANQPQHF
many,NA,TRBV20-1,TRBJ2-5,CSARVPGPQETQYF
many,TRBD2,TRBV5-4,TRBJ2-7,CASSSQNYYGGGYEQYF
many,NA,TRBV28,TRBJ1-2,CASTPSGRANYGYTF
NA,NA,TRBV6-5,TRBJ1-3,CASSYSWPHSGNTIYF
many,NA,TRBV10-3,TRBJ2-1,CAISESTIGNNEQFF
many,NA,TRBV20-1,TRBJ1-2,CSARGHAHVGYTF
many,NA,TRBV4-3,TRBJ2-3,CASSQDSFEGDTQYF
few,TRBD1,TRBV6-1,TRBJ2-5,CASNLTGVEETQYF
NA,NA,TRBV6-2/TRBV6-3,TRBJ2-7,CASSIDGSSYEQYF
many,NA,TRBV28,TRBJ1-2,CASRNRAGNGYTF
NA,NA,TRBV10-3,TRBJ2-5,CATTDGRETQYF
few,NA,TRBV10-1,TRBJ2-3,CASSESGLTRAQYF
many,NA,TRBV5-1,TRBJ2-1,CASSWRPGLGEQFF
NA,NA,TRBV28,TRBJ1-2,CASSFPGGRGYTF
few,NA,TRBV7-9,TRBJ1-2,CASSLMSGGNYGYTF
NA,TRBD2,TRBV10-3,TRBJ2-3,CAFSLAGSTDTQYF
many,TRBD1,TRBV10-3,TRBJ1-1,CAISRQGAGTEAFF
few,NA,TRBV5-1,TRBJ2-7,CASSLGTADPFYEQYF
few,NA,TRBV18,TRBJ2-7,CASSPRGSLDEQYF
NA,NA,TRBV19,TRBJ2-5,CASSRHSSLETQYF
many,TRBD2,TRBV5-1,TRBJ2-3,CASSRGGSTDTQYF
few,NA,TRBV4-3,TRBJ2-7,CASSQVVGAPYEQYF
many,TRBD2,TRBV7-9,TRBJ2-3,CASSFPGLAPDTQYF
NA,NA,TRBV15,TRBJ2-1,CATSREPSSYNEQFF
many,TRBD1,TRBV12-3/TRBV12-4,TRBJ2-7,CASSPRTGGNDEQYF
few,TRBD1,TRBV12-3/TRBV12-4,TRBJ1-5,CASSSGQVLNQPQHF
many,NA,TRBV29-1,TRBJ1-1,CSVAGQYTEAFF
NA,NA,TRBV10-2,TRBJ2-3,CASNIAGPSTDTQYF
many,TRBD2,TRBV7-9,TRBJ2-6,CASKLAGREANVLTF
NA,NA,TRBV20-1,TRBJ2-1,CSAARTSGDEQFF
NA,NA,TRBV7-9,TRBJ2-6,CASSLYKGGGANVLTF
many,TRBD1,TRBV5-6,TRBJ2-7,CASSATGESYEQYF
many,NA,TRBV28,TRBJ2-7,CASSLGGYEQYF
many,NA,TRBV9,TRBJ1-1,CASKPTGTNTEAFF
many,NA,TRBV12-3/TRBV12-4,TRBJ1-5,CASSLWQANQPQHF
few,TRBD1,TRBV27,TRBJ2-5,CASSLKGQGATVGETQYF
NA,TRBD1,TRBV11-2,TRBJ1-1,CASSLAGTEYEAFF
few,NA,TRBV6-2/TRBV6-3,TRBJ1-2,CASSYFTGSGYTF
many,NA,TRBV7-2,TRBJ2-7,CASSPTARSYEQYF
NA,TRBD2,TRBV5-8,TRBJ2-5,CASSSGLAGRLQETQYF
many,NA,TRBV18,TRBJ2-5,CASSPVQETQYF
once,NA,TRBV15,TRBJ1-5,CATSRRDGSRPQHF
few,NA,TRBV9,TRBJ2-2,CASSTTGVRELFF
many,TRBD1,TRBV7-2,TRBJ1-4,CASSTRQGASEKLFF
NA,NA,TRBV2,TRBJ2-2,CASSTIRRSNTGELFF
many,NA,TRBV7-6,TRBJ2-7,CASSLALGSSYEQYF
many,NA,TRBV5-4,TRBJ2-3,CASSLGPTDTQYF
many,NA,TRBV20-1,TRBJ1-1,CSPSYPGPEAFF